This T cell receptor (beta chain) was retrieved from a study of OX40 agonist ivuxolimab in advanced cancers. Study in general: At 75% to 90% male, the cohort had a mean age of approximately 60 years, ranging from roughly 20 to 79.

Autoimmune disease history or systemic immunosuppression was exclusionary. Study-level points and caveats: Researchers did not establish what antigens the expanded peripheral T cells target. Clonal expansion was among the lowest in partial responders at 0.1-3.0 mg/kg, especially CD8+.

This CDR3 region has 13 residues. Deletions cut 2 bases from V and 10 bases from J, with 12 bases between. The germline V gene encodes CDR1 KGHSH and CDR2 LQKENI. As to this clone: As yet, its antigen is unknown.

Method: immunoSEQ multiplex PCR; TCRdb's copy keeps in-frame clones and lacks some. Found here are 100,000 or so clones, less than 95% of them singletons; the top ten hold more than 0.25%. The receptor comes from an adult with an advanced solid tumor such as melanoma, head and neck, liver or kidney cancer. The specimen was CD4+ or CD8+ T cells sorted from blood, collected in a trial of the OX40 agonist ivuxolimab. This chain joins TRBV18 and TRBJ2-1; no firm D call. As DNA, the CDR3 is TGTGCCAGCTCACCAGTGGAGATAGGGGAGCAGTTCTTC. Translating gives CASSPVEIGEQFF.